Below, 11 T cell receptor beta chains from the same sample are listed, as sequenced in a study of T cell responses to AZD1222 COVID-19 vaccine. The assay was immunoSEQ multiplex PCR, and TCRdb's table has in-frame clones only and misses some. This table holds just under 95,000 clones, around nine tenths found once. Source: peripheral blood, taken on day 0 of AZD1222 vaccination. The receptors here all came from an adult in good health.

A single count supports this clone. The chain is built from TRBV5-4 and TRBJ1-1, with 7 bases identical to TRBD1. The trim removed 7 bases at V and 4 bases at J, leaving 4 bases unmatched. In germline, CDR1 is SGHNT, CDR2 YYREEE (reference sequence). The CDR3 covers 12 residues. The CDR3 reads CASWAGGTEAFF. The CDR3 DNA sequence: TGTGCCAGCTGGGCAGGGGGCACTGAAGCTTTCTTT.

The chain recombines TRBV9 with TRBJ2-7; D gene ambiguous. Germline assignment: CDR1 SGDLS and CDR2 YYNGEE. V dropped 0 bases and J dropped 3 bases, with 7 bases sitting between them. This CDR3 contains 13 residues. The CDR3 DNA reads TGTGCCAGCAGCGTAGCGGCAGACTACGAGCAGTACTTC. Translated, it gives CASSVAADYEQYF.

The J gene is TRBJ1-4, the V gene TRBV7-9; D is unresolved. The CDR3 covers 12 residues. Trimming took 7 bases from V and 5 from J, leaving 8 bases between them. Germline CDR1 and CDR2: SEHNR and FQNEAQ (reference sequence). CDR3: CASITENEKLFF. The CDR3 coding sequence is TGTGCCAGCATCACGGAGAATGAAAAACTGTTTTTT.

The rearrangement uses TRBV18 and TRBJ1-2; D might be TRBD1 (5 bases). There are 14 residues in the CDR3. CDR1 is KGHSH and CDR2 is LQKENI in the germline V gene. Trimming stripped 2 bases from V and 5 bases from J, with 12 bases between. The CDR3 nucleotides are TGTGCCAGCTCACCAAGTGGCAGGGAGTATGGCTACACCTTC. This codes for CASSPSGREYGYTF.

The V gene is TRBV5-1, the J gene TRBJ1-3, with D possibly matching TRBD1 (6 bases). The CDR3 length is 14 residues. CDR1 and CDR2 from the germline V gene are SGHRS and YFSETQ. The V gene lost 5 bases and the J gene lost 0 bases, with 9 bases spanning the gap. CDR3 loop: CASRTGPSGNTIYF. The DNA of the CDR3 is TGCGCCAGCAGAACAGGGCCCTCTGGAAACACCATATATTTT. The entire variable domain, with the rest obtained from reference TRBV5-1 and TRBJ1-3, is as follows: KAGVTQTPRYLIKTRGQQVTLSCSPISGHRSVSWYQQTPGQGLQFLFEYFSETQRNKGNFPGRFSGRQFSNSRSEMNVSTLELGDSALYLCASRTGPSGNTIYFGEGSWLTVV.

There are a few counts of this clone. The genes are TRBV10-3 and TRBJ2-7; 12 bases line up with TRBD1. Trimming at V came to 7 bases and at J to 4 bases, leaving 11 bases not matched to a gene. The CDR3 is 16 residues long. Germline V gene lookup returns CDR1 ENHRY and CDR2 SYGVKD. The CDR3 sequence: CAIIYRGTGGTYEQYF. CDR3 coding DNA: TGTGCCATCATATATCGAGGGACAGGGGGCACGTACGAGCAGTACTTC.

The chain joins TRBV9 to TRBJ1-6; D remains ambiguous. There are 15 residues in the CDR3. The V gene lost 0 bases and the J gene lost 7 bases, with 11 bases spanning the gap. Germline lookup yields CDR1 SGDLS and CDR2 YYNGEE. This CDR3 reads CASSVVPVGNSPLHF. In DNA form, the CDR3 reads TGTGCCAGCAGCGTAGTCCCTGTTGGGAATTCACCCCTCCACTTT.

The J gene is TRBJ2-1, the V gene TRBV7-7, with D possibly TRBD1 on 6 matching bases. Trimming removed 1 base from V and 7 bases from J, with 8 bases in between. CDR3 length: 13 residues. CDR1 SSHAT and CDR2 FNYEAQ come from the germline V gene (reference sequence). CDR3 sequence: CASSLDRENEQFF. CDR3 nucleotides: TGTGCCAGCAGCTTAGACAGGGAGAATGAGCAGTTCTTC.

CDR3 protein: CATSRDRGIIAEAFF. The CDR3 DNA reads TGTGCCACCAGCAGAGATCGGGGGATAATCGCTGAAGCTTTCTTT. This chain links TRBV15 with TRBJ1-1; D might be TRBD1 (5 bases). This CDR3 spans 15 amino acids. V dropped 0 bases and J dropped 6 bases, with 14 bases sitting between them. Germline values: CDR1 LNHNV, CDR2 YYDKDF (reference sequence).

The J gene is TRBJ1-1, the V gene TRBV4-1; tentatively, D is TRBD1 (6 bases). The CDR3 is made up of 16 amino acids. V gave up 2 bases and J gave up 3 bases, with 16 bases separating them. The germline CDR1 and CDR2 sequences are MGHRA and YSYEKL. The CDR3 coding sequence is TGCGCCAGCAGCCAAAGATCGGGAACAGGGTACACTGAAGCTTTCTTT. It specifies CASSQRSGTGYTEAFF.

This CDR3 reads CAWNQGITSPLHF. The CDR3 nucleotides are TGTGCCTGGAATCAGGGTATAACTTCACCCCTCCACTTT. The chain has TRBV30 and TRBJ1-6; TRBD1 is a possible D gene (5 bases). Trimming removed 4 bases from V and 9 bases from J, with 13 bases in between. CDR3 length equals 13 residues. Looked up from germline, CDR1 is GTSNPN and CDR2 is SVGIG (reference sequence).